The rows below give T cell receptor beta chains drawn from one sample of a study of monozygotic twins with inflammatory bowel disease. TCRdb reprocessed the 5' RACE reads, with one entry per CDR3 protein and no DNA. The sample table includes around 380,000 distinct CDR3 sequences. The specimen was blood. These receptors came from a human donor with ulcerative colitis or Crohn's disease, or a healthy co-twin of an affected twin (not recorded which). The CDR3 runs from the conserved cysteine through the conserved F or W. The order of the fields is J gene, V gene, CDR3 protein.

TRBJ2-3,TRBV15,CATSRGPSAGPLSTQYF
TRBJ1-5,TRBV5-5,CASSLFTGGSHQPQHF
TRBJ2-1,TRBV6-5,CASSSSLFYNEQFF
TRBJ2-2,TRBV6-2/TRBV6-3,CASRPVGQNTGELFF
TRBJ2-4,TRBV20-1,CSAGGGPKDIQYF
TRBJ2-7,TRBV20-1,CSARGAADEQYF
TRBJ2-5,TRBV7-6,CASSLEMATETQYF
TRBJ2-3,TRBV11-2,CASSSLADSPKSTDTQYF
TRBJ2-1,TRBV29-1,CSVEGGLNNEQFF
TRBJ2-2,TRBV5-6,CASSRPTGELFF
TRBJ2-7,TRBV27,CASSLPGTDNEQYF
TRBJ2-5,TRBV5-1,CASRITGFQETQYF
TRBJ2-7,TRBV7-8,CASSGRGEYEQYF
TRBJ1-6,TRBV7-2,CASSLASVSVSPGSPLHF
TRBJ2-7,TRBV5-6,CASSWGTLAGANEQCF
TRBJ2-3,TRBV27,CASSLGLAIDTQYF
TRBJ2-3,TRBV27,CASSPRRTTDTQYF
TRBJ2-5,TRBV20-1,CSARLFRTGAIQETQYF
TRBJ2-7,TRBV7-3,CASSLSSGTYEQYF
TRBJ2-7,TRBV30,CAWRSYRGPEQYF
TRBJ1-5,TRBV10-3,CAISGEVWGAQHF
TRBJ2-1,TRBV4-1,CASSQDLESYNEQFF
TRBJ2-1,TRBV30,CAWIGGGYNEQFF
TRBJ1-5,TRBV7-2,CASSRGGTHNQPQHF
TRBJ2-7,TRBV5-1,CASSLGDRTSVDYEQYF
TRBJ1-2,TRBV6-1,CASSEVLDGYTF